The 8 T cell receptor beta chains reported below all come from one sample, sequenced in a study of blood T cell repertoires in COVID-19. The protocol was immunoSEQ multiplex PCR, while the TCRdb copy is restricted to in-frame clones and leaves out a portion. The table has fewer than 250,000 clones, 80% to 90% seen once. Sequencing was carried out using peripheral blood. These receptors were obtained from a man aged 45-60 years with COVID-19, enrolled during active disease.

This clone has more than one count but fewer than ten. The CDR3 sequence is CASSPGTTTYEQYF. CDR3 in DNA: TGCGCCAGCAGCCCCGGGACTACGACCTACGAGCAGTACTTC. The rearrangement joins TRBV5-1 to TRBJ2-7; 7 bases align to TRBD2. CDR1 and CDR2 from the germline V gene are SGHRS and YFSETQ. The CDR3 loop spans 14 amino acids. The V and J ends lost 4 bases and 2 bases, in that order; junction bases with no gene match: 6.

This clone occurred once. V is TRBV18 and J is TRBJ1-1; D not resolved. Trimming left V 0 bases short and J 6 bases short, with 8 bases between. Germline CDR1 and CDR2: KGHSH and LQKENI. The CDR3 is 13 amino acids. CDR3 nucleotides: TGTGCCAGCTCACCACCCGGTTTGGCTGAAGCTTTCTTT. This encodes CASSPPGLAEAFF.

V gene TRBV14 combines with J gene TRBJ2-1; TRBD1 agrees at 7 bases. The ends lost 3 bases at V and 2 bases at J; junction bases unmatched: 4. This CDR3 is 15 amino acids long. CDR1 SGHDN and CDR2 FVKESK come from the germline V gene. CDR3 DNA sequence: TGTGCCAGCAGCCACCTGACAGGGCCCTACAATGAGCAGTTCTTC. Protein product: CASSHLTGPYNEQFF.

The chain joins TRBV9 to TRBJ1-1; D unclear. The CDR3 consists of 13 residues. Trimming stripped 0 bases from V and 7 bases from J, with 10 bases between. Germline V gene lookup returns CDR1 SGDLS and CDR2 YYNGEE. Written as DNA, the CDR3 is TGTGCCAGCAGCGTAGGGGAGGAGGGTGAAGCTTTCTTT. Protein sequence: CASSVGEEGEAFF.

V and J are TRBV5-1 and TRBJ2-5, with 8 bases lining up with TRBD1. The CDR3 extends over 13 amino acids. Per the germline V gene, CDR1 is SGHRS and CDR2 is YFSETQ. The V segment lost 4 bases and the J segment 3 bases; nucleotides outside the gene matches: 2. The CDR3 sequence: CASSVTGEETQYF. The CDR3 DNA reads as TGCGCCAGCAGCGTGACAGGGGAAGAGACCCAGTACTTC.

This clone was picked up a small number of times. This sequence joins TRBV28 and TRBJ1-1; D is perhaps TRBD1 (5 bases). Germline CDR1 is MDHEN and CDR2 is SYDVKM. V lost 10 bases, J lost 4 bases, and 22 bases lay in between. The CDR3 extends over 15 amino acids. CDR3 protein: CATAQSAGSGTEAFF. The DNA of the CDR3 is TGTGCCACCGCTCAATCGGCAGGGTCGGGCACTGAAGCTTTCTTT.

This sequence joins TRBV12-3 or TRBV12-4 and TRBJ1-2; 12 bases fit TRBD1. The CDR3 totals 12 residues. Trimming removed 6 bases from V and 13 bases from J; junction bases left unmatched: 6. The CDR3 is CASRGDRGQFTF. The CDR3 coding sequence is TGTGCCAGCAGGGGGGACAGGGGGCAGTTCACCTTC.

The table lists this clone with a few counts. The chain carries TRBV28 and TRBJ1-4; the match to TRBD1 covers 7 bases. The CDR3 sequence is 17 residues long. Germline-derived CDR1 and CDR2 are MDHEN and SYDVKM. After removal of 5 bases from V and 3 bases from J, the junction contained 12 bases not matched to a gene. The CDR3 DNA is TGTGCCAGCAGTGGAGCGAACAGGGGAAGGGCTAATGAAAAACTGTTTTTT. It codes for CASSGANRGRANEKLFF. The variable domain in full, completed from reference TRBV28 and TRBJ1-4, reads DVKVTQSSRYLVKRTGEKVFLECVQDMDHENMFWYRQDPGLGLRLIYFSYDVKMKEKGDIPEGYSVSREKKERFSLILESASTNQTSMYLCASSGANRGRANEKLFFGSGTQLSVL.